This TCR beta chain is drawn from a study of shared clonotypes between healthy human individuals. Assay: immunoSEQ multiplex PCR; the TCRdb copy retains only in-frame clones and omits some. The table has about 1 million clones, around 74% seen once. Germline loops: CDR1 SEHNR, CDR2 FQNEAQ (reference sequence). The CDR3 has 14 residues. The germline V and J ends were trimmed by 2 bases and 2 bases, with 9 bases remaining between them. Findings of the study overall: What limited the represented genetic and exposure-history diversity was the small number of donors.

On this clone: Its target is not known.

The sample consisted of memory CD4+ T cells sorted from blood. Subset here: CD45RA-negative fraction. The rearrangement uses TRBV7-9 and TRBJ1-2, with D unresolved. This clonotype was obtained from a man younger than 30 in good health. CDR3 coding DNA: TGTGCCAGCAGCTTAAGGACGGAAAACTATGGCTACACCTTC. Its translation is CASSLRTENYGYTF.